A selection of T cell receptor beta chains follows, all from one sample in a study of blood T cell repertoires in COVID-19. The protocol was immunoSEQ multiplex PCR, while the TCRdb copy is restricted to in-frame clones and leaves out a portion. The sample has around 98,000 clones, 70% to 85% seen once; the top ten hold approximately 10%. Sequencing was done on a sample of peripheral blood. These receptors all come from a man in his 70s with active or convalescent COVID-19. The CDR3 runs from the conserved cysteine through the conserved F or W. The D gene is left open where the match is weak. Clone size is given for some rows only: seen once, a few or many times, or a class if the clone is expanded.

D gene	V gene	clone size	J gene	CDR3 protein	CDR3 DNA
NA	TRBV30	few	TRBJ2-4	CAWSGLAKNIQYF	TGTGCCTGGAGTGGACTAGCCAAAAACATTCAGTACTTC
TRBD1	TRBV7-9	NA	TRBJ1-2	CASSPGQGDYGYTF	TGTGCCAGCAGTCCGGGCCAGGGGGACTATGGCTACACCTTC
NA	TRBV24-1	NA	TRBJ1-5	CATSDLQGQPQHF	TGTGCCACCAGTGATTTGCAGGGGCAGCCCCAGCATTTT
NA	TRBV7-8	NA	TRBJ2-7	CASSLALRDSEQYF	TGTGCCAGCAGCTTAGCGCTGAGAGACAGCGAGCAGTACTTC
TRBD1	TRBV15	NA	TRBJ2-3	CATSRERTGGDTQYF	TGTGCCACCAGCAGAGAGCGGACAGGAGGAGATACGCAGTATTTT
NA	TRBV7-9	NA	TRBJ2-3	CASSLNQGTDTQYF	TGTGCCAGCAGCCTTAATCAGGGCACAGATACGCAGTATTTT
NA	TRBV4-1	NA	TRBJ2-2	CASSHRNTGELFF	TGCGCCAGCAGCCACAGGAACACCGGGGAGCTGTTTTTT
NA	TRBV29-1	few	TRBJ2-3	CSVAEGTGSTDTQYF	TGCAGCGTCGCGGAGGGAACAGGTAGCACAGATACGCAGTATTTT
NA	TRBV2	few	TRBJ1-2	CASSDSYGYTF	TGTGCCAGCAGTGACTCCTATGGCTACACCTTC
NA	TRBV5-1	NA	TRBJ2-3	CASSFGGYTDTQYF	TGCGCCAGCAGCTTCGGAGGGTACACAGATACGCAGTATTTT
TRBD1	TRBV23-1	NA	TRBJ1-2	CASSQSRAGGGVYGYTF	TGCGCCAGCAGTCAATCGAGGGCAGGGGGCGGGGTCTATGGCTACACCTTC
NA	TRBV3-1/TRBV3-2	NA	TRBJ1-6	CASSQVDNSPLHF	TGTGCCAGCAGCCAAGTAGATAATTCACCCCTCCACTTT
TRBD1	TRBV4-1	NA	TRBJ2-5	CASSLGQGRETQYF	TGCGCCAGCAGCCTAGGACAGGGGCGAGAGACCCAGTACTTC
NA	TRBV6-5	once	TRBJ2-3	CASSPTFTDTQYF	TGTGCCAGCAGTCCTACCTTCACAGATACGCAGTATTTT
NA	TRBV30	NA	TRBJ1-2	CAWRDTGGYTF	TGTGCCTGGAGAGATACGGGAGGCTACACCTTC
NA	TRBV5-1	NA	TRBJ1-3	CASSLGPQGSGNTIYF	TGCGCCAGCAGCTTGGGGCCGCAGGGCTCTGGAAACACCATATATTTT
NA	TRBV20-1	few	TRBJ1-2	CSAYRVGYTF	TGCAGTGCTTACAGGGTTGGCTACACCTTC
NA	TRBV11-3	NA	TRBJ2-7	CASSSVLEQYF	TGTGCCAGCAGCTCCGTCCTCGAGCAGTACTTC
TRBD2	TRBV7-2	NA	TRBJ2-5	CASSMGLETTSPQYF	TGTGCCAGCAGCATGGGACTAGAGACAACCAGTCCCCAGTACTTC
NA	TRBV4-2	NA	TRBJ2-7	CASSQASQQQDEQYF	TGTGCCAGCAGCCAAGCGTCACAACAGCAGGACGAGCAGTACTTC
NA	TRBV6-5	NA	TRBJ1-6	CASIPARGNNSPLHF	TGTGCCAGCATTCCAGCCAGAGGTAACAATTCACCCCTCCACTTT
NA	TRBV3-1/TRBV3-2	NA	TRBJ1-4	CASSQLIVRASWEKLFF	TGTGCCAGCAGCCAACTGATTGTGAGGGCCTCCTGGGAAAAACTGTTTTTT
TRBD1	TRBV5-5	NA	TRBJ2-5	CASSSGQGEWETQYF	TGTGCCAGCAGCTCTGGACAGGGTGAATGGGAGACCCAGTACTTC
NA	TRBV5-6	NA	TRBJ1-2	CASSLRGGAGDYGYTF	TGTGCCAGCAGCTTACGTGGAGGTGCGGGTGACTATGGCTACACCTTC